The rows below give T cell receptor beta chains drawn from one sample of a study of TIL therapy for anti-PD-1-resistant metastatic lung cancer. Libraries were prepared by immunoSEQ multiplex PCR; TCRdb keeps only in-frame clonotypes and omits some of them. The sample lists tens of thousands of clones; about 69% were seen once. The source was blood, collected at baseline. All receptors derive from a person aged 25 to 85 with non-small cell lung cancer. The CDR3 runs from the conserved cysteine through the conserved F or W. A D gene is named only where the DNA matches it firmly. Clone size is not always given. Where it is, it says once, few, many or a class for expanded clones.

clone size	D gene	J gene	V gene	CDR3 protein	CDR3 DNA
NA	TRBD1	TRBJ1-1	TRBV6-1	CASRGQGGTEAFF	TGTGCCAGCAGGGGGCAGGGGGGGACTGAAGCTTTCTTT
NA	NA	TRBJ1-3	TRBV5-1	CASSLGEVTGNTIYF	TGCGCCAGCAGCTTGGGAGAGGTTACTGGAAACACCATATATTTT
medium-sized	NA	TRBJ2-7	TRBV15	CATSREQSSYEQYF	TGTGCCACCAGCAGAGAACAGTCATCCTACGAGCAGTACTTC
NA	NA	TRBJ2-2	TRBV2	CASSDPSGLNTGELFF	TGTGCCAGCAGTGATCCGAGCGGGTTAAACACCGGGGAGCTGTTTTTT
NA	NA	TRBJ2-7	TRBV5-6	CASSRKPSSYEQYF	TGTGCCAGCAGCCGGAAGCCGAGCTCCTACGAGCAGTACTTC
NA	NA	TRBJ2-4	TRBV7-8	CASSLVEGRTGIQYF	TGTGCCAGCAGCTTAGTTGAGGGACGGACTGGGATTCAGTACTTC
NA	NA	TRBJ2-4	TRBV15	CATSRDYGKAKNIQYF	TGTGCCACCAGCAGAGATTACGGGAAGGCCAAAAACATTCAGTACTTC
NA	NA	TRBJ1-2	TRBV7-6	CASSSGAGSTYGYTF	TGTGCCAGCAGCTCAGGGGCAGGTAGTACGTATGGCTACACCTTC
NA	NA	TRBJ1-6	TRBV18	CASSTGFGSPLHF	TGTGCCAGCTCAACAGGGTTCGGTTCACCCCTCCACTTT
NA	TRBD2	TRBJ2-1	TRBV27	CASSNRLATWNEQFF	TGTGCCAGCAGTAACCGACTAGCGACATGGAATGAGCAGTTCTTC
NA	NA	TRBJ2-2	TRBV5-1	CASSLVAGWNTGELFF	TGCGCCAGCAGCTTGGTCGCAGGGTGGAACACCGGGGAGCTGTTTTTT
NA	NA	TRBJ2-5	TRBV2	CASRLGYPLGTQYF	TGTGCCAGCAGGCTAGGGTATCCACTGGGAACCCAGTACTTC
NA	NA	TRBJ2-5	TRBV29-1	CSVSPQGHQETQYF	TGCAGCGTTTCCCCCCAAGGGCACCAAGAGACCCAGTACTTC
NA	NA	TRBJ1-2	TRBV2	CASSEDRRVGYTF	TGTGCCAGCAGTGAGGACAGAAGGGTTGGCTACACCTTC
NA	NA	TRBJ2-5	TRBV7-2	CASSLGAHLETQYF	TGTGCCAGCAGCTTAGGGGCTCATCTGGAGACCCAGTACTTC
NA	NA	TRBJ2-3	TRBV27	CASNELGQRTDTQYF	TGTGCCAGCAACGAGTTAGGCCAACGCACAGATACGCAGTATTTT
NA	NA	TRBJ1-1	TRBV7-9	CASSLGWNTEAFF	TGTGCCAGCAGCTTAGGGTGGAACACTGAAGCTTTCTTT
NA	NA	TRBJ2-5	TRBV11-2	CASSLEEGGAQYF	TGTGCCAGCAGCTTAGAGGAGGGGGGGGCCCAGTACTTC
NA	NA	TRBJ2-7	TRBV7-9	CASSLTSAAYEQYF	TGTGCCAGCAGCTTGACCAGCGCGGCCTACGAGCAGTACTTC
NA	NA	TRBJ2-7	TRBV6-1	CASGGSGSIAYEQYF	TGTGCCAGCGGGGGTTCAGGCAGCATCGCCTACGAGCAGTACTTC
few	NA	TRBJ1-5	TRBV19	CASRRYSNQPQHF	TGTGCCAGTAGGCGTTATAGCAATCAGCCCCAGCATTTT
few	TRBD2	TRBJ2-5	TRBV18	CASSPGTSGRETQYF	TGTGCCAGCTCCCCCGGGACTAGCGGCCGGGAGACCCAGTACTTC
few	NA	TRBJ1-2	TRBV6-1	CASSEKRDGYTF	TGTGCCAGCAGCGAAAAAAGGGATGGCTACACCTTC
NA	NA	TRBJ1-2	TRBV13	CASSLAGGVFGYTF	TGTGCCAGCAGCTTAGCGGGGGGCGTTTTTGGCTACACCTTC
few	NA	TRBJ2-7	TRBV30	CAWSGNVYSYEQYF	TGTGCCTGGAGTGGAAATGTGTACTCCTACGAGCAGTACTTC
NA	TRBD1	TRBJ1-1	TRBV2	CASRGTGSEAFF	TGTGCCAGCAGAGGGACAGGGAGTGAAGCTTTCTTT
NA	NA	TRBJ2-5	TRBV11-2	CASSSISAGSLETQYF	TGTGCCAGCAGCTCCATTTCCGCGGGGTCTCTAGAGACCCAGTACTTC
few	NA	TRBJ1-1	TRBV28	CASSLLSEMNTEAFF	TGTGCCAGCAGTTTACTCAGTGAAATGAACACTGAAGCTTTCTTT
NA	TRBD1	TRBJ2-7	TRBV5-4	CASSFFTGGGYEQYF	TGTGCCAGCAGCTTTTTTACAGGGGGCGGGTACGAGCAGTACTTC
NA	NA	TRBJ2-7	TRBV6-5	CASSRRTTDYEQYF	TGTGCCAGCAGTCGACGGACTACGGACTACGAGCAGTACTTC
few	TRBD1	TRBJ2-3	TRBV4-1	CASSRDRRQDTQYF	TGCGCCAGCAGCCGGGACAGGAGACAAGATACGCAGTATTTT
few	NA	TRBJ1-4	TRBV20-1	CSAANEKLFF	TGCAGTGCCGCAAATGAAAAACTGTTTTTT
few	TRBD1	TRBJ1-2	TRBV7-9	CASSLDTGGEGGYTF	TGTGCCAGCAGCTTGGACACAGGGGGGGAAGGTGGCTACACCTTC
NA	TRBD2	TRBJ2-1	TRBV4-2	CASSQEAGAHYNEQFF	TGTGCCAGCAGCCAAGAAGCGGGAGCCCACTACAATGAGCAGTTCTTC
NA	TRBD2	TRBJ2-1	TRBV7-9	CASRESGGAYNEQFF	TGTGCCAGCAGGGAAAGCGGGGGGGCCTACAATGAGCAGTTCTTC
NA	NA	TRBJ1-5	TRBV4-1	CASSQGPAGGSNQPQHF	TGCGCCAGCAGCCAAGGGCCCGCCGGGGGTAGCAATCAGCCCCAGCATTTT
few	NA	TRBJ2-1	TRBV6-5	CASSYGIEQFF	TGTGCCAGCAGTTACGGGATTGAGCAGTTCTTC
few	NA	TRBJ1-2	TRBV2	CASSEASWSYGYTF	TGTGCCAGCAGTGAAGCGAGTTGGTCCTATGGCTACACCTTC
NA	TRBD2	TRBJ2-7	TRBV2	CASSRGVVGREYEQYF	TGTGCCAGCAGTCGGGGGGTTGTTGGGCGCGAGTACGAGCAGTACTTC
NA	NA	TRBJ1-2	TRBV7-3	CASSPQGGDYGYTF	TGTGCCAGCAGCCCACAGGGAGGCGACTATGGCTACACCTTC
NA	TRBD2	TRBJ2-6	TRBV9	CASSVLGQVSGTGANVLTF	TGTGCCAGCAGCGTACTGGGGCAGGTTAGCGGGACTGGGGCCAACGTCCTGACTTTC
few	NA	TRBJ2-7	TRBV5-1	CASSSVASSSYEQYF	TGCGCCAGCAGCTCTGTAGCGAGCAGCTCCTACGAGCAGTACTTC
NA	NA	TRBJ1-1	TRBV27	CASSRAGLMNTEAFF	TGTGCCAGCAGTCGCGCCGGACTGATGAACACTGAAGCTTTCTTT
NA	NA	TRBJ2-1	TRBV29-1	CSVEGLAVAYNEQFF	TGCAGCGTTGAAGGATTAGCGGTGGCCTACAATGAGCAGTTCTTC
NA	NA	TRBJ1-1	TRBV5-1	CASSSTTGLTEAFF	TGCGCCAGCAGCTCAACGACAGGACTAACTGAAGCTTTCTTT
NA	NA	TRBJ2-3	TRBV15	CATSDYLRGGTQYF	TGTGCCACCAGCGATTATCTGAGGGGGGGTACGCAGTATTTT
NA	NA	TRBJ2-3	TRBV5-4	CASTPGGRLSTDTQYF	TGTGCCAGCACCCCCGGGGGGCGCCTGAGCACAGATACGCAGTATTTT
once	TRBD2	TRBJ2-1	TRBV11-3	CASSPSTSGTYNEQFF	TGTGCCAGCAGCCCCTCCACTAGCGGGACCTACAATGAGCAGTTCTTC
NA	TRBD2	TRBJ2-1	TRBV7-6	CASRPLAGGYNEQFF	TGTGCCAGCAGGCCACTAGCGGGAGGCTACAATGAGCAGTTCTTC